These 5 T cell receptor beta chains originate from one sample sequenced in a study of T-cell memory formation after mild COVID-19. TCRdb reanalysed the 5' RACE reads using MiXCR and keeps one entry per CDR3 protein. The sample contains almost 550,000 distinct CDR3 sequences, roughly 20% of which appear only once. Sequencing was carried out using PBMCs or a T cell subset sorted from them (not recorded which). Every receptor here comes from an adult woman who had mild COVID-19 (a few samples of this study predate the infection). Cell type and time point are not known.

DNA for the CDR3: TGCGCCAGCAGCTTCCTTGGGGGAGAGACCCAGTACTTC. Its translation: CASSFLGGETQYF. The chain has TRBV5-1 and TRBJ2-5; perhaps D is TRBD1 or TRBD2 (5 bases each). The ends were cut back, 2 bases at V and 4 bases at J, with 9 bases in the middle. This CDR3 region has 13 residues. Germline CDR1 reads SGHRS; CDR2 reads YFSETQ.

The chain couples TRBV25-1 to TRBJ2-6; 9 bases fit TRBD1. The CDR3 sequence is 16 residues long. Germline V gene sequence: CDR1 MGHDK, CDR2 SYGVNS. V trimming: 7 bases; J trimming: 0 bases; junction bases outside the gene matches: 4. The CDR3 coding sequence is TGTGCCAGCACGGGACAGGGTATCTCTGGGGCCAACGTCCTGACTTTC. Translated: CASTGQGISGANVLTF.

V gene TRBV10-3 combines with J gene TRBJ2-5; 7 positions agree with TRBD2. The CDR3 is 15 amino acids. CDR1 and CDR2 from the germline V gene are ENHRY and SYGVKD. Losses at the gene ends were 0 bases for V and 4 bases for J; bases not matched to a gene: 5. The CDR3 bases are TGTGCCATCAGTGAGTCTGCGGGAGTGAGAGAGACCCAGTACTTC. It encodes CAISESAGVRETQYF.

The J gene is TRBJ2-1, the V gene TRBV5-6; TRBD1 aligns across 8 bases. Germline V lookup: CDR1 SGHDT, CDR2 YYEEEE. The V gene end was trimmed by 4 bases and the J gene end by 0 bases; junction bases not matched to a gene: 3. The CDR3 consists of 15 residues. CDR3 in amino acids: CASSGDRSSYNEQFF. CDR3 DNA sequence: TGTGCCAGCAGCGGGGACAGGAGCTCCTACAATGAGCAGTTCTTC.

V usage is TRBV4-1 and J usage is TRBJ1-5; 8 positions match TRBD1. The V gene end was trimmed by 1 base and the J gene end by 7 bases; junction bases not matched to a gene: 9. Germline V lookup: CDR1 MGHRA, CDR2 YSYEKL. The CDR3 loop spans 16 amino acids. This CDR3 reads CASSQGPQGARQPQHF. The CDR3 coding sequence is TGCGCCAGCAGCCAAGGACCCCAGGGGGCGAGGCAGCCCCAGCATTTT.